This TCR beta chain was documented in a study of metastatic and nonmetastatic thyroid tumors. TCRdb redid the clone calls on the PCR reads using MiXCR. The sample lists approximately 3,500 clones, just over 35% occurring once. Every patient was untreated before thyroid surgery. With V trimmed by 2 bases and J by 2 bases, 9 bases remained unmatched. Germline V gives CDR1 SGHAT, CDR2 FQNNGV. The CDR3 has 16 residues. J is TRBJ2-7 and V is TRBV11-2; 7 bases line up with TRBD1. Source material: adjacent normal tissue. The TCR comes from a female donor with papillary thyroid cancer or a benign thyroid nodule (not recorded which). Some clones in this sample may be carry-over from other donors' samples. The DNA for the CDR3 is TGTGCCAGCAGCTTATGGTCCACAGGGGCTACCTACGAGCAGTACTTC. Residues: CASSLWSTGATYEQYF.